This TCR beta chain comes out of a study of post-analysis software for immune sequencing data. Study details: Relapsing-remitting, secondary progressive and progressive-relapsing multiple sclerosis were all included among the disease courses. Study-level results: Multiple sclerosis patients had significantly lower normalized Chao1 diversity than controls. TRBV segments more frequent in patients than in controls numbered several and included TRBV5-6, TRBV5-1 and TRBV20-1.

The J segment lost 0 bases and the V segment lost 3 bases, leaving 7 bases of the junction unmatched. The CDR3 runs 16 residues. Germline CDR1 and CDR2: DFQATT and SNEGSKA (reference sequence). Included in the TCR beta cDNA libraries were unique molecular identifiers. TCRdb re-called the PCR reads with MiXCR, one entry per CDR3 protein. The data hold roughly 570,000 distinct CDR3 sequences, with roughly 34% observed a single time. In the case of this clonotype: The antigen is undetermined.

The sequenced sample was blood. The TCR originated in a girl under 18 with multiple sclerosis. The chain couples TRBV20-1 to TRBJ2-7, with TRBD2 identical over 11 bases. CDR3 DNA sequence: TGCAGTGCTAGGCCCAGACTAGCGGGGTTCTCCTACGAGCAGTACTTC. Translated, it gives CSARPRLAGFSYEQYF.